Listed below are T cell receptor beta chains from one sample, sequenced in a study of blood T cells in healthy people across ages. TCRdb ran MiXCR on the 5' RACE reads and lists one entry per CDR3 protein. The sample yields around 780,000 distinct CDR3 sequences, around three fifths seen once. Sequencing used blood. The receptor source for this set is a man aged 40-50 years in good health. The CDR3 runs from the conserved cysteine through the conserved F or W. A D gene is named only where the DNA matches it firmly. Part of the rows lack a size; the others show once, few, many or a class for expanded clones.

D gene,J gene,V gene,CDR3 length,clone size,CDR3 protein,CDR3 DNA
TRBD2,TRBJ2-3,TRBV20-1,17,.,CSARAGLAGVMADTQYF,TGCAGTGCTAGAGCGGGCCTGGCGGGAGTAATGGCAGATACGCAGTATTTT
TRBD1,TRBJ1-2,TRBV28,13,.,CQVRATGNYGYTF,TGCCAAGTGAGGGCGACAGGGAACTATGGCTACACCTTC
.,TRBJ1-6,TRBV5-1,15,.,CASSWGTLNNSPLHF,TGCGCCAGCAGCTGGGGGACACTAAATAATTCACCCCTCCACTTT
.,TRBJ2-7,TRBV12-3/TRBV12-4,15,many,CASSPGVAGTYEQYF,TGTGCCAGCAGCCCCGGGGTAGCTGGGACCTACGAGCAGTACTTC
.,TRBJ1-1,TRBV20-1,11,many,CSAKKNTEAFF,TGCAGTGCTAAAAAAAACACTGAAGCTTTCTTT
TRBD1,TRBJ1-2,TRBV7-2,14,few,CASSIGQGNYGYTF,TGTGCCAGCAGCATCGGACAGGGAAACTATGGCTACACCTTC
.,TRBJ2-5,TRBV2,15,.,CASSEARRGWETQYF,TGTGCCAGCAGTGAAGCGCGGAGGGGATGGGAGACCCAGTACTTC
.,TRBJ2-3,TRBV7-9,14,.,CASSSVRGTDTQYF,TGTGCCAGCAGCTCCGTTAGGGGGACAGATACGCAGTATTTT
.,TRBJ2-6,TRBV6-2/TRBV6-3,15,.,CASSYKVSGANVLTF,TGTGCCAGCAGTTACAAGGTCTCTGGGGCCAACGTCCTGACTTTC
TRBD2,TRBJ2-2,TRBV10-2,18,.,CASSESLAGDITDRELFF,TGCGCCAGCAGTGAGTCTTTAGCGGGAGATATAACCGACCGGGAGCTGTTTTTT